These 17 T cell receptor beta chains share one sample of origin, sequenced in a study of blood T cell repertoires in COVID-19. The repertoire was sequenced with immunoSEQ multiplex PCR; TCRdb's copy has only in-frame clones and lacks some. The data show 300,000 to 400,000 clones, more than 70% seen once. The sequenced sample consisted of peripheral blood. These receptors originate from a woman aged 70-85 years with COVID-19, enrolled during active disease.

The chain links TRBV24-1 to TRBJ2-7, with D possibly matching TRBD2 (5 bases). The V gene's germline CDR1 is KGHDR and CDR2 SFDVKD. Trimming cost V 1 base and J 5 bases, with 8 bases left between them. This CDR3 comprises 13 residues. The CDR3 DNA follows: TGTGCCACCAGTGATTTTCGAGGGAACGAGCAGTACTTC. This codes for CATSDFRGNEQYF.

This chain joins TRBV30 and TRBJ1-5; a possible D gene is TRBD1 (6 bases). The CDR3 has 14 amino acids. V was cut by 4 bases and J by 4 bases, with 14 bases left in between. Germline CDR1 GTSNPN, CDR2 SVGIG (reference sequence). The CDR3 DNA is TGTGCCTGGACCGCGGCAGGGGATAATCAGCCCCAGCATTTT. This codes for CAWTAAGDNQPQHF. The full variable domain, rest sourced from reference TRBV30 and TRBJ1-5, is SQTIHQWPATLVQPVGSPLSLECTVEGTSNPNLYWYRQAAGRGLQLLFYSVGIGQISSEVPQNLSASRPQDRQFILSSKKLLLSDSGFYLCAWTAAGDNQPQHFGDGTRLSIL.

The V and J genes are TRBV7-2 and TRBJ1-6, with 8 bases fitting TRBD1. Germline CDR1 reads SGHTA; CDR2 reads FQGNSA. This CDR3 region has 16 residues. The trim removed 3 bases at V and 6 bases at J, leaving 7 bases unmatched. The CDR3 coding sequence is TGTGCCAGCAGCTTTAACCACAGGGGGTCTAATTCACCCCTCCACTTT. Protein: CASSFNHRGSNSPLHF.

CDR3: CASSLLRGDYNEQFF. CDR3 in DNA: TGTGCCAGCAGTCTCCTCAGGGGGGATTACAATGAGCAGTTCTTC. J is TRBJ2-1 and V is TRBV27, with D perhaps TRBD1 (7 bases). Germline assignment: CDR1 MNHEY and CDR2 SMNVEV (reference sequence). The CDR3 extends over 15 amino acids. Between the trimmed V and J ends, which lost 5 bases and 4 bases, there was a span of 15 bases.

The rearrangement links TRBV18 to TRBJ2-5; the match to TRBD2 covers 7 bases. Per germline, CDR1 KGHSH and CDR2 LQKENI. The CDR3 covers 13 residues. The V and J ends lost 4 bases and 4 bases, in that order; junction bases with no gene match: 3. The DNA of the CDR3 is TGTGCCAGCTCACGACTAGCCCCAGAGACCCAGTACTTC. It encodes CASSRLAPETQYF.

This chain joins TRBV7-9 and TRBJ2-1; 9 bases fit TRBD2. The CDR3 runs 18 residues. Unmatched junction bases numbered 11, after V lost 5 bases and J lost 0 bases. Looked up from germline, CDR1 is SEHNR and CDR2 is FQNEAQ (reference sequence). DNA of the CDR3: TGTGCCAGCAGCACCCAAGCACTAGCGGGCGCCTCCTACAATGAGCAGTTCTTC. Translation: CASSTQALAGASYNEQFF.

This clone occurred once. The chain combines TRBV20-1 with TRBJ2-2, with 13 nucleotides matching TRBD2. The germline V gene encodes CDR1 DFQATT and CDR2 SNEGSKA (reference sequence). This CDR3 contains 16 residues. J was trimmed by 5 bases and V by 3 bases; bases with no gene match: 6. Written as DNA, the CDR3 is TGCAGTGCTAGTAAGACTAGCGGGGGGCGGACCGGGGAGCTGTTTTTT. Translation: CSASKTSGGRTGELFF.

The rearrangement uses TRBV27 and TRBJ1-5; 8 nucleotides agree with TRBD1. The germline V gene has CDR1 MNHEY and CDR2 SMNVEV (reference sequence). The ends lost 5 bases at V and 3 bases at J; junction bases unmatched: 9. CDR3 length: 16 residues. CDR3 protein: CASSPLQGGINQPQHF. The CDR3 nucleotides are TGTGCCAGCAGTCCCCTACAGGGGGGGATCAATCAGCCCCAGCATTTT.

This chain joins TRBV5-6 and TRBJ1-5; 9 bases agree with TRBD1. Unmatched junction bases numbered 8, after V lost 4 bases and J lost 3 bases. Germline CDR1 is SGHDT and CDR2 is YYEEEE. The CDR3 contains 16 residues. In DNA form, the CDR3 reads TGTGCCAGCAGCCCCTCGGGACAGGGTTACAATCAGCCCCAGCATTTT. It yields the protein CASSPSGQGYNQPQHF.

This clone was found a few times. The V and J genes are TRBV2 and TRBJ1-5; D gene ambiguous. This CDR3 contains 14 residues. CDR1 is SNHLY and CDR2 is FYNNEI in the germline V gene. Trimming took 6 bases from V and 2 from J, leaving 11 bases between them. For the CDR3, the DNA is TGTGCCAGCAGGGAGGTGGGCGGCAATCAGCCCCAGCATTTT. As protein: CASREVGGNQPQHF.

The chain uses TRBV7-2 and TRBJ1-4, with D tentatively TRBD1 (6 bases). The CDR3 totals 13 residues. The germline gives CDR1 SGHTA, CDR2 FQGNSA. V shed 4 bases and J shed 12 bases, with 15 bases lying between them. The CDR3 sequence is CASSWDKSEELFF. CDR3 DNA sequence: TGTGCCAGCAGCTGGGACAAGTCCGAAGAACTGTTTTTT.

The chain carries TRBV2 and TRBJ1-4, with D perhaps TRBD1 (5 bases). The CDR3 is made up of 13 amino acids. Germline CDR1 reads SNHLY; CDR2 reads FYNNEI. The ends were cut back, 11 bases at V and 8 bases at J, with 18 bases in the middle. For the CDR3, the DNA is TGTGCCGGGCGGGGGGGACTAAACGAAAAACTGTTTTTT. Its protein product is CAGRGGLNEKLFF. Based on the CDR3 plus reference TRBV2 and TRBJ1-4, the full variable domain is EPEVTQTPSHQVTQMGQEVILRCVPISNHLYFYWYRQILGQKVEFLVSFYNNEISEKSEIFDDQFSVERPDGSNFTLKIRSTKLEDSAMYFCAGRGGLNEKLFFGSGTQLSVL.

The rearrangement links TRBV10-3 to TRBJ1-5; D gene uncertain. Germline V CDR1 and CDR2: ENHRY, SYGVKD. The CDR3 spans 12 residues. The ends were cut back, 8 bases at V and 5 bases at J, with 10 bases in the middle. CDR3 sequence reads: CAISSLDQPQHF. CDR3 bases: TGTGCCATCTCTTCCCTCGATCAGCCCCAGCATTTT.

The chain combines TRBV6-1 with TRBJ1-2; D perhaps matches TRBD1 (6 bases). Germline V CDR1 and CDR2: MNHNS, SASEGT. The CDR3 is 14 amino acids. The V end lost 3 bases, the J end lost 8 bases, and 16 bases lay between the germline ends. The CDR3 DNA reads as TGTGCCAGCAGTGAGGGCAGGGGTTTAGAAGGCTACACCTTC. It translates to CASSEGRGLEGYTF.

CDR3 sequence reads: CASNLGQDDNSPLHF. CDR3 nucleotides: TGTGCCAGCAACCTTGGACAGGACGATAATTCACCCCTCCACTTT. The chain recombines TRBV21-1 with TRBJ1-6; TRBD1, the table's D call, lacks a check against the DNA. TRBV21-1 is a documented pseudogene. This CDR3 comprises 15 residues.

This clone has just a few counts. The CDR3 here is CASSSANLLYGYTF. The CDR3 DNA reads TGTGCCAGCAGCTCCGCCAACCTACTCTATGGCTACACCTTC. This chain uses TRBV7-2 with TRBJ1-2; no clear D gene. The CDR3 covers 14 residues. Germline V lookup: CDR1 SGHTA, CDR2 FQGNSA. With 4 bases removed from V and 4 bases from J, the gap between germline ends came to 13 bases.

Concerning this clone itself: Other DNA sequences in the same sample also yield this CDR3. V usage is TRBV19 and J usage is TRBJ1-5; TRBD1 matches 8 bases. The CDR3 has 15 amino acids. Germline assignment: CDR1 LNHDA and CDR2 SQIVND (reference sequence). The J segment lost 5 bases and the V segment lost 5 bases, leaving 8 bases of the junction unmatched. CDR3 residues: CASSSSGTGYQPQHF. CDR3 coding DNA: TGTGCCAGTAGTTCGTCCGGGACAGGCTATCAGCCCCAGCATTTT.